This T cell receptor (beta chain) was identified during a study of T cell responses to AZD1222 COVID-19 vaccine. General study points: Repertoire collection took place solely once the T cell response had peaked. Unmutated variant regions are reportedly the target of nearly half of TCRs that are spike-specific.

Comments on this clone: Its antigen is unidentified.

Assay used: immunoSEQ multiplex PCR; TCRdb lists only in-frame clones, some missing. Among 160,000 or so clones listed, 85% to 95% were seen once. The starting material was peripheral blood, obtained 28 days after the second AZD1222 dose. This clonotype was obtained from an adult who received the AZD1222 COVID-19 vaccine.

The CDR3 nucleotides read TGTGCCAGCAGTGAACGGGTAGCGGGGTACACAGATACGCAGTATTTT. Its protein product is CASSERVAGYTDTQYF. The genes are TRBV25-1 and TRBJ2-3; 8 bases match TRBD2. The CDR3 has 16 residues. CDR1 MGHDK and CDR2 SYGVNS come from the germline V gene. V gave up 2 bases and J gave up 2 bases; unmatched junction bases: 6.